This entry lists 23 T cell receptor beta chains sequenced from one sample in a study of shared clonotypes between healthy human individuals. Sequencing used immunoSEQ multiplex PCR; TCRdb keeps in-frame clones, though not all of them. The sample carries some 2.1 million clones, approximately 94% recorded once. Naivety among CD8 cells was defined by CD45RO negativity and positive CCR7 selection, thereby excluding terminally differentiated effector memory CD45RA+ cells. The sequenced sample was naive CD8+ T cells sorted from blood. The origin of the receptors is a man aged 18-30 years in good health.

The table lists this clone with a few counts. The chain combines TRBV7-2 with TRBJ2-3; D call uncertain. Trimming took 5 bases from V and 6 from J, leaving 6 bases between them. The germline gives CDR1 SGHTA, CDR2 FQGNSA. The CDR3 consists of 11 residues. CDR3 sequence reads: CASSMLDTQYF. The CDR3 DNA is TGTGCCAGCAGCATGCTCGATACGCAGTATTTT.

The chain carries TRBV13 and TRBJ1-2; perhaps TRBD1 as D (5 bases). The CDR3 is 13 residues long. Germline CDR1 is PRHDT and CDR2 is FYEKMQ (reference sequence). V lost 6 bases, J lost 3 bases, and 11 bases lay in between. The CDR3 sequence: CASRPGADYGYTF. In DNA form, the CDR3 reads TGTGCCAGCAGACCCGGGGCAGACTATGGCTACACCTTC.

This chain's CDR3 is CASSLRGFTYEQYF. As DNA, the CDR3 is TGTGCCAGCAGTTTAAGGGGATTCACCTACGAGCAGTACTTC. J is TRBJ2-7 and V is TRBV27; perhaps TRBD1 as D (5 bases). Germline V gene sequence: CDR1 MNHEY, CDR2 SMNVEV (reference sequence). Trimming left V 2 bases short and J 2 bases short, with 10 bases between. The CDR3 spans 14 residues.

The chain couples TRBV9 to TRBJ2-1; 8 bases match TRBD1. The CDR3 has 15 residues. With V trimmed by 1 base and J by 3 bases, 3 bases remained unmatched. The germline CDR1 and CDR2 sequences are SGDLS and YYNGEE. The CDR3 DNA is TGTGCCAGCAGCGTATCAGGGGGCGACTACAATGAGCAGTTCTTC. This gives the protein CASSVSGGDYNEQFF.

The chain uses TRBV5-1 and TRBJ2-2, with 8 bases identical to TRBD1. The CDR3 consists of 17 residues. V was clipped by 3 bases and J by 0 bases; unmatched bases: 7. The V gene's germline CDR1 is SGHRS and CDR2 YFSETQ. The CDR3 loop reads CASSSRGQDANTGELFF. CDR3 sequence (DNA): TGCGCCAGCAGCTCGCGGGGACAGGACGCGAACACCGGGGAGCTGTTTTTT.

This clone was detected once. The rearrangement links TRBV7-9 to TRBJ2-7; 9 bases map to TRBD1. This CDR3 has 15 amino acids. Germline lookup yields CDR1 SEHNR and CDR2 FQNEAQ (reference sequence). J lost 5 bases, V lost 4 bases, and 9 bases had no gene match. Here the CDR3 reads CASSSRQGVSHEQYF. CDR3 nucleotide sequence: TGTGCCAGCAGCTCCAGACAGGGGGTGTCCCACGAGCAGTACTTC.

The chain couples TRBV28 to TRBJ1-2; D not resolved. The CDR3 has 14 residues. Deletions cut 3 bases from V and 4 bases from J, with 12 bases between. Looked up from germline, CDR1 is MDHEN and CDR2 is SYDVKM. Here the CDR3 reads CASSFSESVYGYTF. In nucleotides, the CDR3 is TGTGCCAGCAGTTTCTCGGAAAGCGTCTATGGCTACACCTTC.

This clone is a singleton in its sample. J is TRBJ1-4 and V is TRBV6-5, with 7 bases identical to TRBD1. Germline V gene sequence: CDR1 MNHEY, CDR2 SVGAGI. The CDR3 spans 14 residues. V shed 6 bases and J 3 bases; nucleotides not matched to a gene: 4. The CDR3 nucleotides are TGTGCCAGCAGCTATACAGGGGCTAATGAAAAACTGTTTTTT. Translated: CASSYTGANEKLFF.

The chain links TRBV11-3 to TRBJ2-5; no clear D. Germline loops: CDR1 SGHNT, CDR2 YENEEA. The length of the CDR3 is 12 residues. V was cut by 5 bases and J by 4 bases, with 8 bases left in between. As DNA, the CDR3 is TGTGCCAGCAGCCGCCCGGGAGAGACCCAGTACTTC. It is translated as CASSRPGETQYF.

In DNA form, the CDR3 reads TGCGCCAGCAGCTTCAATTTGAACACTGAAGCTTTCTTT. Translating gives CASSFNLNTEAFF. The V and J genes are TRBV5-1 and TRBJ1-1, with no clear D. Trimming pared 2 bases from V and 0 bases from J, leaving 5 bases between. The CDR3 length is 13 residues. CDR1 is SGHRS, CDR2 YFSETQ, per germline.

The chain uses TRBV5-8 and TRBJ1-5; no clear D. V was pared by 4 bases and J by 5 bases, with 13 bases between. This CDR3 has 14 residues. Germline V lookup: CDR1 SGHTS, CDR2 YDEGEE. Here the CDR3 DNA reads TGTGCCAGCAGCCCACCCGACATTTATCAGCCCCAGCATTTT. Amino acids: CASSPPDIYQPQHF.

The chain is built from TRBV5-3 and TRBJ2-1; 10 bases line up with TRBD2. Being an ORF, TRBV5-3 has a function that is uncertain. CDR3 length equals 17 residues. V lost 0 bases, J lost 4 bases, and 7 bases stayed unmatched. The CDR3 region is CARSLAASGRVYNEQFF. The CDR3 coding sequence is TGTGCCAGAAGCTTGGCGGCTAGCGGGAGAGTATACAATGAGCAGTTCTTC.

The V and J genes are TRBV5-1 and TRBJ2-3; 8 bases fit TRBD2. There are 16 residues in the CDR3. V trimming: 2 bases; J trimming: 5 bases; junction bases outside the gene matches: 10. Germline V gene data show CDR1 as SGHRS and CDR2 as YFSETQ. The CDR3 loop is CASSFDTAGALDTQYF. The CDR3 DNA follows: TGCGCCAGCAGCTTCGATACAGCGGGAGCATTAGATACGCAGTATTTT.

This clone was seen just once. This chain links TRBV12-5 with TRBJ2-7, with unresolved D. The CDR3 spans 13 residues. V lost 0 bases and J lost 6, with 9 bases in between. Germline CDR1 LGHNT, CDR2 FRNRAP. CDR3 nucleotides: TGTGCTAGTGGTTTGGTAGAAGCACCCGAGCAGTACTTC. Translating it yields CASGLVEAPEQYF.

This clone was seen once. The chain links TRBV7-8 to TRBJ2-7; D call uncertain. The CDR3 extends over 17 amino acids. Germline CDR1 SGHVS, CDR2 FQNEAQ. Trimming took off 5 bases at V and 0 bases at J, with 20 bases between the two ends. The CDR3 here is CASSPRTEGPDSYEQYF. The DNA of the CDR3 is TGTGCCAGCAGCCCCAGGACGGAAGGGCCGGACTCCTACGAGCAGTACTTC.

The chain combines TRBV2 with TRBJ2-1; 9 positions agree with TRBD1. V lost 6 bases, J lost 4 bases, and 7 bases stayed unmatched. Germline V gene sequence: CDR1 SNHLY, CDR2 FYNNEI. This CDR3 comprises 15 residues. CDR3 bases: TGTGCCAGCAGGGGGACAGGGATAGCGTACAATGAGCAGTTCTTC. Translating gives CASRGTGIAYNEQFF.

Points on this clone: One junction end disagrees with the germline gene, perhaps due to a read error. The gene calls are TRBV7-7 and TRBJ2-3, with D uncertain. The CDR3 consists of 13 residues. Germline V CDR1 and CDR2: SSHAT, FNYEAQ (reference sequence). CDR3 bases: TGTGCTAGCAGCCCACGACGCACAGATACGCAGTATTTT. It codes for CASSPRRTDTQYF.

This clone has more than one count but fewer than ten. The identical CDR3 is also encoded by other nucleotide sequences in the sample. V and J are TRBV4-1 and TRBJ2-7; D gene ambiguous. CDR1 MGHRA and CDR2 YSYEKL come from the germline V gene. Trimming removed 1 base at V and 3 bases at J, with 10 bases between. This CDR3 is 14 amino acids long. The CDR3 nucleotides read TGCGCCAGCAGCCAAGTGGGGTCAGGCTACGAGCAGTACTTC. As protein: CASSQVGSGYEQYF.

This clone has only one observation. The chain combines TRBV5-5 with TRBJ2-5; tentative D call: TRBD1 (6 bases). Trimming removed 0 bases from V and 10 bases from J, with 22 bases in between. CDR1 is SGHKS and CDR2 is YYEKEE in the germline V gene (reference sequence). The CDR3 has 16 residues. CDR3 protein: CASSLDRTATQGDQYF. CDR3 sequence (DNA): TGTGCCAGCAGCTTGGATCGGACAGCCACTCAAGGGGACCAGTACTTC.

The genes are TRBV28 and TRBJ2-7, with 8 bases aligning to TRBD1. The CDR3 covers 14 residues. The J segment lost 3 bases and the V segment lost 4 bases, leaving 5 bases of the junction unmatched. Germline loops: CDR1 MDHEN, CDR2 SYDVKM. CDR3 residues: CASSWTGMNYEQYF. For the CDR3, the DNA is TGTGCCAGCAGTTGGACAGGGATGAACTACGAGCAGTACTTC.

About this clone itself: Other DNA sequences from this sample encode an identical CDR3 as well. The chain joins TRBV19 to TRBJ1-2, with D perhaps TRBD1 (5 bases). The CDR3 is 13 residues long. Trimming left V 1 base short and J 6 bases short, with 9 bases between. Germline loops: CDR1 LNHDA, CDR2 SQIVND (reference sequence). CDR3 DNA sequence: TGTGCCAGTAGTATAGGCTCGGGGGATGGCTACACCTTC. This encodes CASSIGSGDGYTF.

The V gene is TRBV13, the J gene TRBJ2-7; D is uncertain. Germline loops: CDR1 PRHDT, CDR2 FYEKMQ (reference sequence). The CDR3 contains 12 residues. V lost 5 bases, J lost 6 bases, and 11 bases lay in between. CDR3 sequence reads: CASSGNNREQYF. CDR3 nucleotide sequence: TGTGCCAGCAGCGGGAACAACCGCGAGCAGTACTTC.

The gene calls are TRBV25-1 and TRBJ2-1; 11 bases are shared with TRBD2. The CDR3 contains 16 residues. The V gene's germline CDR1 is MGHDK and CDR2 SYGVNS. With V trimmed by 8 bases and J by 4 bases, 10 bases remained unmatched. The chain's CDR3 is CASGLAGGSAYNEQFF. The CDR3, as DNA: TGTGCCAGCGGTCTAGCGGGAGGCTCGGCTTACAATGAGCAGTTCTTC.